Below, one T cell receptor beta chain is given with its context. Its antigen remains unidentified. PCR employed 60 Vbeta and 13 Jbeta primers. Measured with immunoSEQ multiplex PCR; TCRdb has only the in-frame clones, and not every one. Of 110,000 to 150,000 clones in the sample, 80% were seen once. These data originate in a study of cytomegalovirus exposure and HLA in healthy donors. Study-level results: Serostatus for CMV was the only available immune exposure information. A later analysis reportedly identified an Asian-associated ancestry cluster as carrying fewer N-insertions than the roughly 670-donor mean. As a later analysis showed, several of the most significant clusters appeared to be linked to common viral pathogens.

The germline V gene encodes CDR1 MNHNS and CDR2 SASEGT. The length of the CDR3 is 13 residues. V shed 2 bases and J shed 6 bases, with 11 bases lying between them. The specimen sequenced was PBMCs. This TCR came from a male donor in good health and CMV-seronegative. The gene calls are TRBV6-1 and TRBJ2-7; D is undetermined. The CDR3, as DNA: TGTGCCAGCAGTGAACCTCGAGGCTCCGAGCAGTACTTC. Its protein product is CASSEPRGSEQYF.